Shown below are 18 T cell receptor beta chains from a single sample sequenced in a study of CD8 T cells in Susac syndrome. Random-hexamer reverse transcription was applied to about 0.45 to 1 ug RNA. A single record per CDR3 protein comes from TCRdb applying MiXCR to the immunoSEQ multiplex PCR reads. The sample contains approximately 200,000 distinct CDR3 sequences, roughly 92% of which appear only once. Input material: CD8+ T cells from PBMCs. These receptors all come from a human donor with multiple sclerosis.

V gene TRBV20-1 combines with J gene TRBJ2-7; D not resolved. Trimming removed 5 bases from V and 6 bases from J, with 8 bases in between. Looked up from germline, CDR1 is DFQATT and CDR2 is SNEGSKA (reference sequence). The CDR3 has 10 residues. The DNA for the CDR3 is TGCAGTGCTTCCGGTAGCGAGCAGTACTTC. It translates to CSASGSEQYF.

The rearrangement links TRBV4-1 to TRBJ2-7; tentative D call: TRBD2 (6 bases). This CDR3 has 18 residues. V gave up 0 bases and J gave up 0 bases, with 18 bases separating them. CDR1 and CDR2 (germline): MGHRA, YSYEKL. CDR3: CASSQEGGLALSSYEQYF. The CDR3 nucleotides are TGCGCCAGCAGCCAAGAAGGAGGGCTAGCGTTAAGCTCCTACGAGCAGTACTTC.

CDR3 region: CASSQAHAGAGGINIQYF. The CDR3, as DNA: TGTGCCAGCAGCCAAGCCCATGCAGGCGCGGGAGGTATTAACATTCAGTACTTC. The V call is TRBV4-2, the J call TRBJ2-4; 8 bases are a match to TRBD2. This CDR3 spans 18 amino acids. Per the germline V gene, CDR1 is LGHNA and CDR2 is YNFKEQ. The trim removed 1 base at V and 7 bases at J, leaving 15 bases unmatched.

J is TRBJ1-5 and V is TRBV12-3 or TRBV12-4, with a tentative D call TRBD1 (5 bases). The CDR3 has 12 amino acids. Trimming left V 3 bases short and J 9 bases short, with 9 bases between. The CDR3 nucleotides read TGTGCCAGCAGTTTCGCAGGGTGGCCCCAGCATTTT. Protein product: CASSFAGWPQHF.

This chain links TRBV6-5 with TRBJ2-5; 7 bases are a match to TRBD2. CDR3 length: 13 amino acids. Per the germline V gene, CDR1 is MNHEY and CDR2 is SVGAGI. J was trimmed by 3 bases and V by 4 bases; bases with no gene match: 2. The CDR3 reads CASSSGTKETQYF. In DNA, the CDR3 is TGTGCCAGCAGTTCCGGGACTAAAGAGACCCAGTACTTC.

The table lists this clonotype with a count of one. The chain carries TRBV2 and TRBJ2-1; D assignment may be TRBD1 or TRBD2 (5 bases each). Germline V lookup: CDR1 SNHLY, CDR2 FYNNEI. This CDR3 comprises 12 residues. The CDR3 nucleotides read TGTGCAATCGGGGCTCATTACAATGAGCAGTTCTTC. As protein: CAIGAHYNEQFF. Based on the CDR3 plus reference TRBV2 and TRBJ2-1, the full variable domain is EPEVTQTPSHQVTQMGQEVILRCVPISNHLYFYWYRQILGQKVEFLVSFYNNEISEKSEIFDDQFSVERPDGSNFTLKIRSTKLEDSAMYFCAIGAHYNEQFFGPGTRLTVL.

The chain has TRBV2 and TRBJ1-1; 8 nucleotides agree with TRBD1. Trimming cost V 6 bases and J 1 base; bases outside gene matches: 10. The CDR3 spans 16 residues. The germline gives CDR1 SNHLY, CDR2 FYNNEI. CDR3 residues: CASRDRTGKGNTEAFF. The CDR3 DNA reads as TGTGCCAGCAGGGACCGGACAGGGAAGGGGAACACTGAAGCTTTCTTT.

V gene TRBV6-6 combines with J gene TRBJ2-7; D call uncertain. V shed 7 bases and J shed 7 bases, with 11 bases lying between them. CDR3 size: 11 residues. The V gene's germline CDR1 is MNHNY and CDR2 SVGAGI (reference sequence). The chain's CDR3 is CASINNGEQYF. CDR3 bases: TGTGCCAGCATTAACAATGGGGAGCAGTACTTC.

This chain links TRBV4-3 with TRBJ2-2; D is unclear. This CDR3 has 16 amino acids. The ends were cut back, 4 bases at V and 7 bases at J, with 19 bases in the middle. Germline CDR1 and CDR2: LGHNA and YSLEER. The CDR3 reads CASSPTPGLLGGELFF. The CDR3 DNA follows: TGCGCCAGCAGCCCAACCCCGGGTCTCCTGGGCGGGGAGCTGTTTTTT.

A few counts support this clonotype. The gene calls are TRBV5-6 and TRBJ1-1, with a possible D match to TRBD1 (5 bases). This CDR3 spans 13 amino acids. The germline V gene encodes CDR1 SGHDT and CDR2 YYEEEE. Trimming took 3 bases from V and 2 from J, leaving 8 bases between them. The CDR3, as DNA: TGTGCCAGCAGCTGGGGCGGAAACACTGAAGCTTTCTTT. As protein: CASSWGGNTEAFF.

The chain has TRBV27 and TRBJ2-5; D remains unclear. The CDR3 length is 15 residues. V was pared by 4 bases and J by 2 bases, with 14 bases between. CDR1 is MNHEY and CDR2 is SMNVEV in the germline V gene (reference sequence). CDR3 protein: CASSSLATLQETQYF. For the CDR3, the DNA is TGTGCCAGCAGTTCACTCGCCACCCTTCAAGAGACCCAGTACTTC.

V usage is TRBV4-2 and J usage is TRBJ2-7; D is unclear. Looked up from germline, CDR1 is LGHNA and CDR2 is YNFKEQ. The V and J ends lost 2 bases and 5 bases respectively, with 7 bases between them. The CDR3 runs 12 residues. CDR3 DNA: TGTGCCAGCAGCCAAACCGCTGACGAGCAGTACTTC. It encodes CASSQTADEQYF.

This clonotype showed up just a few times. The rearrangement links TRBV6-2 or TRBV6-3 to TRBJ2-1, with 10 bases lining up with TRBD2. This CDR3 region has 13 residues. Germline assignment: CDR1 MNHEY and CDR2 SVGEGT. The ends lost 8 bases at V and 10 bases at J; junction bases unmatched: 8. The chain's CDR3 is CASAIAGGREQFF. For the CDR3, the DNA is TGTGCCAGCGCCATAGCGGGAGGTCGAGAGCAGTTCTTC.

The count of this clonotype is one. The rearrangement uses TRBV29-1 and TRBJ2-7; D not certain. The CDR3 totals 12 residues. Per the germline V gene, CDR1 is SQVTM and CDR2 is ANQGSEA. Trimming took off 6 bases at V and 3 bases at J, with 12 bases between the two ends. CDR3 residues: CSVLLPGYEQYF. CDR3 in DNA: TGCAGCGTCCTGCTCCCGGGCTACGAGCAGTACTTC.

The chain combines TRBV4-3 with TRBJ1-1, with 7 nucleotides matching TRBD1. This CDR3 comprises 15 residues. Germline V gene data show CDR1 as LGHNA and CDR2 as YSLEER. V shed 1 base, J shed 3 bases, and the junction held 5 bases outside the gene matches. The CDR3 DNA reads as TGCGCCAGCAGCCAAGCGACAGGGTGGGACACTGAAGCTTTCTTT. This codes for CASSQATGWDTEAFF.

This clonotype appeared a single time. The V gene is TRBV10-2, the J gene TRBJ2-1, with D perhaps TRBD1 or TRBD2 (6 bases each). This CDR3 is built from 14 residues. V lost 3 bases and J 5 bases, leaving 11 bases between the germline ends. Germline V gives CDR1 WSHSY, CDR2 SAAADI. CDR3 sequence reads: CASSERGTHNEQFF. The CDR3, as DNA: TGCGCCAGCAGTGAAAGGGGGACTCACAATGAGCAGTTCTTC.

The V call is TRBV27, the J call TRBJ2-7; D tentatively reads TRBD1 or TRBD2 (5 bases each). Germline values: CDR1 MNHEY, CDR2 SMNVEV (reference sequence). This CDR3 has 12 residues. The V end lost 8 bases, the J end lost 3 bases, and 11 bases lay between the germline ends. CDR3: CASGTANYEQYF. The DNA for the CDR3 is TGTGCCAGCGGGACCGCGAACTACGAGCAGTACTTC.

The J gene is TRBJ2-5, the V gene TRBV3-1; D call uncertain. CDR1 and CDR2 (germline): LGHDT, YNNKEL (reference sequence). Trimming shortened V by 0 bases and J by 2 bases, and 7 bases separated the two germline ends. The CDR3 loop spans 14 amino acids. This CDR3 reads CASSQDSGQETQYF. The CDR3 DNA follows: TGTGCCAGCAGCCAAGATTCCGGGCAAGAGACCCAGTACTTC.